Below are 14 T cell receptor beta chains sequenced from a single sample in a study of shared clonotypes between healthy human individuals. Here immunoSEQ multiplex PCR was the method, and the copy in TCRdb shows in-frame clones only, minus some. The table includes hundreds of thousands of clones, roughly four fifths detected once. The sequenced sample consisted of PBMCs. The receptors stem from a woman aged 40 to 50 in good health. Some clones in this sample may be carry-over from other donors' samples.

CDR3 protein: CASSYHGLAGSADTQYF. The DNA of the CDR3 is TGTGCCAGCAGCTACCACGGACTAGCGGGATCAGCAGATACGCAGTATTTT. The chain couples TRBV7-9 to TRBJ2-3; 12 bases align to TRBD2. The J segment lost 4 bases and the V segment lost 4 bases, leaving 9 bases of the junction unmatched. Germline CDR1 reads SEHNR; CDR2 reads FQNEAQ (reference sequence). This CDR3 is 17 amino acids long.

This sequence joins TRBV5-4 and TRBJ2-7; D might be TRBD1 (8 bases). Germline V gene data show CDR1 as SGHNT and CDR2 as YYREEE (reference sequence). Trimming cost V 4 bases and J 3 bases, with 17 bases left between them. This CDR3 has 15 amino acids. For the CDR3, the DNA is TGTGCCAGCAGCCCAGACAGGGGAGGGGGCTACGAGCAGTACTTC. It translates to CASSPDRGGGYEQYF.

This clone was found a few times. The gene calls are TRBV2 and TRBJ2-7, with D unclear. The CDR3 extends over 12 amino acids. Germline V gene sequence: CDR1 SNHLY, CDR2 FYNNEI. V was shortened by 6 bases and J by 3 bases, with 9 bases between the two germline ends. The CDR3 sequence is CASRALVYEQYF. For the CDR3, the DNA is TGTGCCAGCAGAGCCCTCGTCTACGAGCAGTACTTC. The full variable domain, completed using reference TRBV2 and TRBJ2-7, is EPEVTQTPSHQVTQMGQEVILRCVPISNHLYFYWYRQILGQKVEFLVSFYNNEISEKSEIFDDQFSVERPDGSNFTLKIRSTKLEDSAMYFCASRALVYEQYFGPGTRLTVT.

The chain uses TRBV27 and TRBJ2-2; 11 positions match TRBD2. In germline, CDR1 is MNHEY, CDR2 SMNVEV (reference sequence). The J segment lost 5 bases and the V segment lost 5 bases, leaving 4 bases of the junction unmatched. The CDR3 runs 15 residues. The CDR3 protein is CASSTSGSGTGELFF. CDR3 DNA sequence: TGTGCCAGCAGTACTAGCGGGAGTGGGACCGGGGAGCTGTTTTTT.

This clone was seen only a few times. The chain uses TRBV6-4 and TRBJ1-5; D remains ambiguous. The CDR3 has 13 amino acids. Germline CDR1 is MRHNA and CDR2 is SNTAGT. Between the trimmed V and J ends, which lost 8 bases and 3 bases, there was a span of 11 bases. As DNA, the CDR3 is TGTGCCAGCTCTCCGGGGTCCAATCAGCCCCAGCATTTT. It codes for CASSPGSNQPQHF.

This rearrangement joins TRBV18 to TRBJ2-5; 8 bases agree with TRBD1. Judging by the DNA end, TRBJ2-7 fits better; the J call may be wrong. The CDR3 totals 15 residues. Germline V gene lookup returns CDR1 KGHSH and CDR2 LQKENI. CDR3 in amino acids: CASSPATGGPYEQYF. The CDR3 DNA reads TGTGCCAGCTCACCAGCAACAGGGGGTCCCTACGAGCAGTACTTC.

The CDR3 loop reads CASRLGGGSTDTQYF. The DNA of the CDR3 is TGTGCCAGCAGACTAGGCGGGGGCAGCACAGATACGCAGTATTTT. The chain uses TRBV7-2 and TRBJ2-3, with D possibly TRBD2 on 7 matching bases. The CDR3 spans 15 residues. The V gene's germline CDR1 is SGHTA and CDR2 FQGNSA. Trimming took 6 bases from V and 0 from J, leaving 13 bases between them.

The CDR3 sequence is CASGTPNTEAFF. The DNA for the CDR3 is TGTGCCAGCGGGACCCCGAACACTGAAGCTTTCTTT. V and J are TRBV19 and TRBJ1-1, with D possibly TRBD1 on 5 matching bases. V was trimmed by 9 bases and J by 1 base, leaving 9 bases between them. CDR1 LNHDA and CDR2 SQIVND come from the germline V gene (reference sequence). This CDR3 is 12 amino acids long.

As regards this clone: The likely explanation is a read error, given a far larger clone one base away. This CDR3 is missing its conserved last phenylalanine or tryptophan, likely due to a read error. This chain links TRBV6-1 with TRBJ2-2; D is perhaps TRBD2 (6 bases). V lost 7 bases to trimming and J lost 6 bases, with 18 bases between them. Germline V gene sequence: CDR1 MNHNS, CDR2 SASEGT. The CDR3 is made up of 15 amino acids. For the CDR3, the DNA is TGTGCCAGCAATTCCGGGGAGGCTCCCCCCGGGGAGCTGTTTTCT. Amino acids: CASNSGEAPPGELFS.

The rearrangement links TRBV9 to TRBJ2-5; D possibly corresponds to TRBD1 (6 bases). V gave up 0 bases and J gave up 5 bases, with 14 bases separating them. This CDR3 comprises 15 residues. CDR1 is SGDLS, CDR2 YYNGEE, per germline. This chain's CDR3 is CASSVEGTQRETQYF. CDR3 nucleotide sequence: TGTGCCAGCAGCGTAGAGGGGACACAGCGGGAGACCCAGTACTTC.

This clone occurred a few times. The chain has TRBV4-2 and TRBJ2-3, with 9 positions matching TRBD2. After removal of 4 bases from V and 1 base from J, the junction contained 6 bases not matched to a gene. CDR1 and CDR2 (germline): LGHNA, YNFKEQ. The CDR3 extends over 16 amino acids. The CDR3 loop reads CASSRAKREGTDTQYF. CDR3 nucleotides: TGTGCCAGCAGCCGGGCCAAGCGGGAGGGCACAGATACGCAGTATTTT.

This clone was observed once. The chain employs TRBV12-5 and TRBJ2-3; D call uncertain. The germline gives CDR1 LGHNT, CDR2 FRNRAP. The germline V and J ends were trimmed by 7 bases and 6 bases, with 8 bases remaining between them. This CDR3 is 11 amino acids long. CDR3 DNA sequence: TGTGCTAGTGCCACTGGCGATACGCAGTATTTT. Protein product: CASATGDTQYF.

On this clone: Other DNA sequences in the sample encode the same CDR3. V is TRBV11-2 and J is TRBJ2-1; D call uncertain. This CDR3 spans 14 amino acids. Between the trimmed V and J ends, which lost 5 bases and 0 bases, there was a span of 8 bases. The germline CDR1 and CDR2 sequences are SGHAT and FQNNGV. The CDR3 loop reads CASSLGFSYNEQFF. CDR3 nucleotide sequence: TGTGCCAGCAGCCTAGGGTTCTCCTACAATGAGCAGTTCTTC.

The chain combines TRBV6-1 with TRBJ2-1; 11 bases map to TRBD2. Germline loops: CDR1 MNHNS, CDR2 SASEGT. Unmatched junction bases numbered 7, after V lost 6 bases and J lost 6 bases. The CDR3 loop spans 15 amino acids. The CDR3, as DNA: TGTGCCAGCAGGCCGACTAGCGGGAAGGGCAATGAGCAGTTCTTC. Translation: CASRPTSGKGNEQFF.